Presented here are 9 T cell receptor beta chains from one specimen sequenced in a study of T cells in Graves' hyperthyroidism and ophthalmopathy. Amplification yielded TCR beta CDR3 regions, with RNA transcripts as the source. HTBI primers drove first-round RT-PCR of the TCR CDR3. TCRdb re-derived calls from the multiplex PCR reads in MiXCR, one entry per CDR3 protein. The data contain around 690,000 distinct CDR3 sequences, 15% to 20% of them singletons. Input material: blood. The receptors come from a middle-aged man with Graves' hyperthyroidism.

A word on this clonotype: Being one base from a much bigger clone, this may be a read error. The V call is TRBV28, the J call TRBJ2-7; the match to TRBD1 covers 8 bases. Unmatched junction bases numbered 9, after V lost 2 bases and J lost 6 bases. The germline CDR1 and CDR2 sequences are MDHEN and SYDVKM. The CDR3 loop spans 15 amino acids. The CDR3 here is CASSLEDRAVREQYF. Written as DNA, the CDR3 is TGTGCCAGCAGTTTAGAGGACAGGGCTGTTCGCGAGCAGTACTTC.

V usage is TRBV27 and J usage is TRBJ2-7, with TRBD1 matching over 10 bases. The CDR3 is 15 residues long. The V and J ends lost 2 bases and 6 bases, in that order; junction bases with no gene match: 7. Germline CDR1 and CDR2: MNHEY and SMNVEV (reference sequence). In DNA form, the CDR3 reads TGTGCCAGCAGTTTAGGGACAGGGGTTGTCATCGAGCAGTACTTC. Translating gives CASSLGTGVVIEQYF.

CDR3 in DNA: TGTGCCAGCAGCGCCCTTAGATTCGTTCGGCTAGCGGGAGCCTACGAGCAGTACTTC. Its protein product is CASSALRFVRLAGAYEQYF. The chain uses TRBV11-2 and TRBJ2-7, with 10 bases lining up with TRBD2. Germline trimming cut 5 bases from V and 2 bases from J; bases unmatched to any gene: 18. From germline, CDR1 is SGHAT and CDR2 FQNNGV. The CDR3 covers 19 residues.

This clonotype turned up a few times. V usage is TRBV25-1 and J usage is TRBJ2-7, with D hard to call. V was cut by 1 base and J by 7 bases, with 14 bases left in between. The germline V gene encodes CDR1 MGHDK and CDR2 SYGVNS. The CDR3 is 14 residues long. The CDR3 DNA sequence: TGTGCCAGCAGTGAATCTGTTGTTGGGGAAGAGCAGTACTTC. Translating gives CASSESVVGEEQYF.

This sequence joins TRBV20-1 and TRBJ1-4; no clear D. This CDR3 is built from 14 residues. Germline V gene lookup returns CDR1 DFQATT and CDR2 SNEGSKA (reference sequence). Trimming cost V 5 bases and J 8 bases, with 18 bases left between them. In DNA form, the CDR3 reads TGCAGTGCTCCTGCCGGGAGTGGGAGGGAAAAACTGTTTTTT. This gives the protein CSAPAGSGREKLFF.

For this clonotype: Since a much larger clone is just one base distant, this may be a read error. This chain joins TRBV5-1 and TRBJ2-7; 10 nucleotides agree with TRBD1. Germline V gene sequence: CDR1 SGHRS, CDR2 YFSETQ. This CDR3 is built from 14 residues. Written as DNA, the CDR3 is TGCACCAGCAGCTTGCTAGGACAGGGGGACGAGCAGTACTTC. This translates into CTSSLLGQGDEQYF.

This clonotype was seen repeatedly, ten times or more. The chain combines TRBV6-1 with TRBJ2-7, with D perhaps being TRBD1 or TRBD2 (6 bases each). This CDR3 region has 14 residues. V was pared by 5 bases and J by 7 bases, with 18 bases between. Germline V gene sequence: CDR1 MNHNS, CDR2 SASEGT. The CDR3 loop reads CASSFTGACNEQYF. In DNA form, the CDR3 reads TGTGCCAGCAGTTTTACGGGGGCATGTAATGAGCAGTACTTC.

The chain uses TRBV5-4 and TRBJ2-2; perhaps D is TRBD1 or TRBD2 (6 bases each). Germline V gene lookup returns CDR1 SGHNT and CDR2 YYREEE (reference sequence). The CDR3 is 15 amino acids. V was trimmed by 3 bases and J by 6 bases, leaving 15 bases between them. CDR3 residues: CASSYRGLGSGELFF. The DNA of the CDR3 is TGTGCCAGCAGCTACCGGGGGCTCGGATCCGGGGAGCTGTTTTTT.

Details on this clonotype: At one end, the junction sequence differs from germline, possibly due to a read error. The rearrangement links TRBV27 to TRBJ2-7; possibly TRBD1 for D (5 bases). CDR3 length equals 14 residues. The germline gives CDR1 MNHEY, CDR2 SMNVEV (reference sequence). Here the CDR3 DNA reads TGTGCCGGCAGTTTACGACAGAGCTACTACGAGCAGTACTTC. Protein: CAGSLRQSYYEQYF.